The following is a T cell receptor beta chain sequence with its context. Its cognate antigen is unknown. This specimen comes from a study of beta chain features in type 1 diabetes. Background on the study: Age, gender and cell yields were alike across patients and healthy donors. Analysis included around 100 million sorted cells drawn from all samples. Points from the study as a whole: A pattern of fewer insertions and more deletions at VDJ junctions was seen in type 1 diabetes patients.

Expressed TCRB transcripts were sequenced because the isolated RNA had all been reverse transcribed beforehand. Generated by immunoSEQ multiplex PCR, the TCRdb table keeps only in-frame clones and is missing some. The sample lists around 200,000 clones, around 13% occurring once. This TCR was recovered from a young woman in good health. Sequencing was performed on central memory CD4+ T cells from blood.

The CDR3 nucleotides read TGCGCCAGCAGTGAGGAGGGAGGGTGGAATGAGCAGTTCTTC. Translation: CASSEEGGWNEQFF. The rearrangement uses TRBV10-2 and TRBJ2-1, with 7 bases lining up with TRBD2. The CDR3 length is 14 residues. With 2 bases clipped from V and 7 bases from J, the junction kept 5 bases outside the gene matches. CDR1 and CDR2 from the germline V gene are WSHSY and SAAADI.